The sequence of this TCR beta chain was determined in a study of read filtering for tumor transcriptome and immune sequencing. Regarding the study as a whole: This fraction held mixed bone marrow immune cells after CD138-negative sorting.

This clonotype was recorded at least ten times. Antigen unknown. From germline, CDR1 is SGHTA and CDR2 FQGNSA. The CDR3 spans 16 residues. V lost 5 bases, J lost 3 bases, and 9 bases stayed unmatched. The library was built from about 370 ng RNA with molecular barcoded adaptors for alpha/delta and beta/gamma chains. A single record per CDR3 protein comes from TCRdb applying MiXCR to the reads. The table includes 100,000 to 150,000 distinct CDR3 sequences, approximately 13% detected once. Input material: a population of CD138-negative cells sorted from bone marrow. This chain uses TRBV7-2 with TRBJ2-7; TRBD1 agrees at 11 bases. This receptor was obtained from a donor aged 40 or over with multiple myeloma. CDR3 DNA sequence: TGTGCCAGCAGCACCACGGCCGGGACAGGGGGCTACGAGCAGTACTTC. It codes for CASSTTAGTGGYEQYF.